The 25 T cell receptor beta chains below were found in one sample sequenced in a study of Ad26.COV2.S vaccination and SARS-CoV-2 variants. Only in-frame clones appear in the TCRdb table, and some are missing; sequencing was by immunoSEQ multiplex PCR. Of about 440,000 clones listed, less than 95% were seen once; the top ten hold under 4.5%. Treatment reported: about 20 received Ad26.COV2.S at low or high dose, single or two shots; several received placebo; per-sample allocation not given. Sampling happened 63 days after the first vaccine or placebo injection. The source was peripheral blood, collected in a trial of Ad26.COV2.S vaccine versus placebo. The receptors were sampled from a person aged 18 to 59 who received the Ad26.COV2.S COVID-19 vaccine or a placebo.

The gene calls are TRBV2 and TRBJ2-7; D is perhaps TRBD2 (5 bases). This CDR3 has 13 residues. V was clipped by 3 bases and J by 6 bases, with 12 bases between them. From germline, CDR1 is SNHLY and CDR2 FYNNEI. CDR3 sequence reads: CASSEEVGTEQYF. Here the CDR3 DNA reads TGTGCCAGCAGTGAGGAGGTGGGTACCGAGCAGTACTTC.

The chain carries TRBV6-1 and TRBJ1-5; a possible D gene is TRBD1 (6 bases). Between the trimmed V and J ends, which lost 2 bases and 3 bases, there was a span of 11 bases. The CDR3 covers 15 residues. The germline gives CDR1 MNHNS, CDR2 SASEGT. In DNA, the CDR3 is TGTGCCAGCAGTGAAATACAGGGAAACAATCAGCCCCAGCATTTT. The encoded protein is CASSEIQGNNQPQHF.

The V and J genes are TRBV6-5 and TRBJ2-1; D remains ambiguous. In germline, CDR1 is MNHEY, CDR2 SVGAGI. Trimming removed 7 bases from V and 1 base from J, with 11 bases in between. This CDR3 spans 14 amino acids. DNA of the CDR3: TGTGCCAGCACGGTTCGCGGTTCCTACAATGAGCAGTTCTTC. Translation: CASTVRGSYNEQFF.

The chain recombines TRBV10-3 with TRBJ2-2, with D possibly TRBD2 on 5 matching bases. Per the germline V gene, CDR1 is ENHRY and CDR2 is SYGVKD. The ends were cut back, 10 bases at V and 1 base at J, with 13 bases in the middle. CDR3 length: 14 residues. CDR3: CATRELLNTGELFF. DNA for the CDR3: TGTGCCACCCGGGAACTCTTGAACACCGGGGAGCTGTTTTTT.

The sample holds one count of this clone. The chain uses TRBV2 and TRBJ1-5; D uncertain. The CDR3 loop spans 12 amino acids. In germline, CDR1 is SNHLY, CDR2 FYNNEI. Deletions cut 6 bases from V and 2 bases from J, with 5 bases between. The CDR3 nucleotides are TGTGCCAGCAGCCCGGGCAATCAGCCCCAGCATTTT. This codes for CASSPGNQPQHF.

The chain has TRBV10-3 and TRBJ2-1; D possibly corresponds to TRBD1 (6 bases). The V end was cut by 11 bases, the J end by 8 bases, with 31 bases between. Germline V CDR1 and CDR2: ENHRY, SYGVKD. The CDR3 consists of 17 residues. This chain's CDR3 is CAARDRQGREESHEQFF. CDR3 bases: TGTGCCGCACGGGACCGTCAGGGGCGAGAGGAATCCCATGAGCAGTTCTTC.

V gene TRBV7-9 combines with J gene TRBJ2-5; the D gene is possibly TRBD2 (7 bases). Trimming took 2 bases from V and 4 from J, leaving 14 bases between them. Germline assignment: CDR1 SEHNR and CDR2 FQNEAQ (reference sequence). This CDR3 spans 15 amino acids. CDR3 nucleotides: TGTGCCAGCAGCTTAAGAGGGGGAGGGTCAGAGACCCAGTACTTC. Encoded protein: CASSLRGGGSETQYF. The full variable domain, completed using reference TRBV7-9 and TRBJ2-5, is DTGVSQNPRHKITKRGQNVTFRCDPISEHNRLYWYRQTLGQGPEFLTYFQNEAQLEKSRLLSDRFSAERPKGSFSTLEIQRTEQGDSAMYLCASSLRGGGSETQYFGPGTRLLVL.

This clone has just a few counts. A read error may produce the germline difference seen at one junction end. The chain recombines TRBV5-1 with TRBJ2-1, with D unclear. The length of the CDR3 is 16 residues. CDR1 and CDR2 (germline): SGHRS, YFSETQ. CDR3: CASSLGRPVSSNEQFF. In DNA form, the CDR3 reads TGCGCCAGCAGCTTGGGACGTCCGGTGTCCTCCAATGAGCAGTTCTTC.

On this clone: At one end the junction does not follow the germline gene, possibly because of a read error. The chain combines TRBV4-3 with TRBJ1-1; 8 bases line up with TRBD1. This CDR3 has 16 residues. Germline CDR1 LGHNA, CDR2 YSLEER. The CDR3 DNA follows: TGCACCAGCAGCCAACCTAGGGGGACAGGGAACACTGAAGCTTTCTTT. Its protein product is CTSSQPRGTGNTEAFF.

The chain joins TRBV4-3 to TRBJ2-5; 11 bases map to TRBD2. This CDR3 spans 17 amino acids. The J segment lost 5 bases and the V segment lost 0 bases, leaving 8 bases of the junction unmatched. Looked up from germline, CDR1 is LGHNA and CDR2 is YSLEER. CDR3 DNA: TGCGCCAGCAGCCAAGAGTCGTTTAGCGGGAGGGATGAGACCCAGTACTTC. Its translation: CASSQESFSGRDETQYF.

The CDR3 DNA is TGTGCCAGCTCACGCACATCCCGGCCGGGACAGGGATCCTACGAGCAGTACTTC. It translates to CASSRTSRPGQGSYEQYF. The rearrangement links TRBV18 to TRBJ2-7; 9 nucleotides match TRBD1. Germline trimming cut 4 bases from V and 1 base from J; bases unmatched to any gene: 14. The CDR3 length is 18 residues. Germline V gene data show CDR1 as KGHSH and CDR2 as LQKENI.

The chain uses TRBV28 and TRBJ2-3; D gene unclear. Germline lookup yields CDR1 MDHEN and CDR2 SYDVKM. V lost 2 bases, J lost 4 bases, and 10 bases lay in between. The length of the CDR3 is 14 residues. The CDR3: CASSLIQLADTQYF. The CDR3 DNA reads as TGTGCCAGCAGTTTAATACAGTTAGCAGATACGCAGTATTTT.

The chain recombines TRBV5-8 with TRBJ1-3; D is unclear. CDR1 and CDR2 from the germline V gene are SGHTS and YDEGEE. V was trimmed by 4 bases and J by 0 bases, leaving 11 bases between them. The CDR3 extends over 15 amino acids. CDR3 in amino acids: CASSLNSFSGNTIYF. CDR3 coding DNA: TGTGCCAGCAGCCTGAACAGCTTCTCTGGAAACACCATATATTTT.

The chain has TRBV24-1 and TRBJ2-2, with D perhaps TRBD2 (7 bases). Germline V lookup: CDR1 KGHDR, CDR2 SFDVKD. V shed 9 bases and J shed 8 bases, with 18 bases lying between them. The CDR3 is made up of 14 amino acids. The CDR3 sequence is CATRGRLANGELFF. The CDR3 DNA follows: TGTGCCACCCGGGGGCGACTAGCCAATGGGGAGCTGTTTTTT.

Only a few counts were recorded for this clone. The chain uses TRBV2 and TRBJ1-5, with D possibly matching TRBD1 (6 bases). Trimming took off 6 bases at V and 4 bases at J, with 19 bases between the two ends. Germline assignment: CDR1 SNHLY and CDR2 FYNNEI. This CDR3 comprises 16 residues. Here the CDR3 reads CASRSPGVGANQPQHF. The CDR3 DNA is TGTGCCAGCAGGAGCCCCGGTGTGGGGGCAAATCAGCCCCAGCATTTT.

V is TRBV10-3 and J is TRBJ2-1; 7 nucleotides line up with TRBD1. Germline V gene lookup returns CDR1 ENHRY and CDR2 SYGVKD. This CDR3 comprises 13 residues. The J segment lost 6 bases and the V segment lost 2 bases, leaving 1 base of the junction unmatched. This CDR3 reads CAISEGTANEQFF. The CDR3 DNA follows: TGTGCCATCAGTGAGGGGACAGCCAATGAGCAGTTCTTC.

The chain is built from TRBV10-3 and TRBJ2-1; 7 bases align to TRBD2. The J segment lost 5 bases and the V segment lost 2 bases, leaving 0 bases of the junction unmatched. Per the germline V gene, CDR1 is ENHRY and CDR2 is SYGVKD. The CDR3 spans 13 residues. The CDR3: CAISERGDNEQFF. Here the CDR3 DNA reads TGTGCCATCAGTGAGCGGGGGGACAATGAGCAGTTCTTC.

The chain combines TRBV6-1 with TRBJ2-6, with TRBD1 matching 9 bases. CDR1 and CDR2 (germline): MNHNS, SASEGT. This CDR3 has 19 amino acids. Unmatched junction bases numbered 9, after V lost 2 bases and J lost 1 base. CDR3 region: CASSEKGTGRGSGANVLTF. The DNA of the CDR3 is TGTGCCAGCAGTGAAAAGGGGACAGGGAGGGGTTCTGGGGCCAACGTCCTGACTTTC.

This chain links TRBV27 with TRBJ1-3, with unresolved D. The V and J ends lost 3 bases and 0 bases respectively, with 9 bases between them. The CDR3 extends over 15 amino acids. Germline V gives CDR1 MNHEY, CDR2 SMNVEV (reference sequence). CDR3: CASSLAGSSGNTIYF. DNA for the CDR3: TGTGCCAGCAGTTTGGCAGGAAGCTCTGGAAACACCATATATTTT.

This clone came up once. The gene calls are TRBV19 and TRBJ1-2; D is perhaps TRBD1 (5 bases). Germline V gene lookup returns CDR1 LNHDA and CDR2 SQIVND (reference sequence). The V gene lost 9 bases and the J gene lost 3 bases, with 14 bases spanning the gap. CDR3 length: 13 amino acids. The CDR3 DNA sequence: TGTGCCAGCGAGCTCAGGGTTGACTATGGCTACACCTTC. Amino acids: CASELRVDYGYTF.

The rearrangement uses TRBV5-1 and TRBJ2-1; 9 bases agree with TRBD2. CDR1 and CDR2 (germline): SGHRS, YFSETQ. The trim removed 5 bases at V and 6 bases at J, leaving 9 bases unmatched. The CDR3 is 15 residues long. CDR3 loop: CASSSGLARGNEQFF. DNA of the CDR3: TGCGCCAGCAGTTCGGGACTAGCTAGGGGCAATGAGCAGTTCTTC.

The V call is TRBV27, the J call TRBJ2-7; 7 bases line up with TRBD1. With 2 bases clipped from V and 6 bases from J, the junction kept 7 bases outside the gene matches. This CDR3 comprises 14 residues. Germline CDR1 is MNHEY and CDR2 is SMNVEV (reference sequence). CDR3 nucleotides: TGTGCCAGCAGTTTAAACAGGGGACGATTCGAGCAGTACTTC. It translates to CASSLNRGRFEQYF.

V usage is TRBV6-5 and J usage is TRBJ1-3; D is undetermined. This CDR3 has 15 residues. Germline assignment: CDR1 MNHEY and CDR2 SVGAGI. Trimming removed 0 bases from V and 7 bases from J, with 13 bases in between. This CDR3 is CASSYSIGIRNTIYF. The CDR3, as DNA: TGTGCCAGCAGTTACTCGATAGGGATTAGGAACACCATATATTTT.

The rearrangement joins TRBV6-5 to TRBJ1-3, with D possibly being TRBD1 (5 bases). This CDR3 comprises 13 residues. CDR1 and CDR2 from the germline V gene are MNHEY and SVGAGI. V was cut by 6 bases and J by 4 bases, with 10 bases left in between. CDR3 region: CASRSRQGNTIYF. DNA of the CDR3: TGTGCCAGCAGATCCCGACAGGGAAACACCATATATTTT.

V and J are TRBV4-3 and TRBJ1-2, with D perhaps TRBD1 (5 bases). Looked up from germline, CDR1 is LGHNA and CDR2 is YSLEER. The CDR3 consists of 15 residues. V was shortened by 0 bases and J by 5 bases, with 13 bases between the two germline ends. The chain's CDR3 is CASSQETGGRYGYTF. In DNA form, the CDR3 reads TGCGCCAGCAGCCAAGAAACGGGGGGAAGGTATGGCTACACCTTC.